This T cell receptor (beta chain) is from a study of blood T cell repertoires in COVID-19. The table came from immunoSEQ multiplex PCR; TCRdb's copy has only in-frame clones and leaves some out. This sample has around 190,000 clones, with over 80% found just once. With 4 bases removed from V and 5 bases from J, the gap between germline ends came to 14 bases. The CDR3 totals 15 residues. Germline CDR1 reads SGHTA; CDR2 reads FQGTGA. The V call is TRBV7-3, the J call TRBJ2-2; possibly TRBD1 for D (6 bases). The specimen sequenced was PBMCs or T cells enriched from blood (not recorded which). The receptor was isolated from a man aged 18 to 30 with acute COVID-19. The CDR3 bases are TGTGCCAGCAGCTCGGACAGCCCGGGAACCGGGGAGCTGTTTTTT. It yields the protein CASSSDSPGTGELFF.